This record covers a single T cell receptor (beta chain). This entry comes from a study of blood T cell repertoires in COVID-19. V was clipped by 2 bases and J by 6 bases, with 8 bases between them. Germline CDR1 reads SGHTA; CDR2 reads FQGNSA. The CDR3 length is 13 residues. Per the original methods: The assay estimated nucleated cells by amplifying reference gene primers. Profiling relied on immunoSEQ multiplex PCR, and the TCRdb table lists in-frame clones only, not all of them. The D gene and trimming were derived from the DNA, and the V and J assignments and clone size from that table. The sample has roughly 120,000 clones, roughly 86% seen once.

The sequencing sample was made of peripheral blood. The clonotype originates from a human donor in a cohort sampled during active COVID-19. The chain uses TRBV7-2 and TRBJ1-3; a possible D gene is TRBD1 (6 bases). The CDR3 bases are TGTGCCAGCAGCTTATCAGGGGTAAACACCATATATTTT. It encodes CASSLSGVNTIYF.